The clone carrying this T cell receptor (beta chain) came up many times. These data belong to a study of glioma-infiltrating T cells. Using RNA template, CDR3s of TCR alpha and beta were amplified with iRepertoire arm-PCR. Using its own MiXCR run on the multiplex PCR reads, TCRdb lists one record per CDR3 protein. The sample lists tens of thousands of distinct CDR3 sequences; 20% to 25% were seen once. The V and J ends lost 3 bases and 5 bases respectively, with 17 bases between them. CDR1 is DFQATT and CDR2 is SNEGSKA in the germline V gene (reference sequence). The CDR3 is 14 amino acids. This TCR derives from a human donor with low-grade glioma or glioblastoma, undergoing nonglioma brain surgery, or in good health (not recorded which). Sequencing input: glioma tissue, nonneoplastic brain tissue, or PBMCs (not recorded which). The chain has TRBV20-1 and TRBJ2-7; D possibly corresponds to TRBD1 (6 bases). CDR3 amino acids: CSASPSGRDNEQYF. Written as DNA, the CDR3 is TGCAGTGCTAGTCCCTCGGGACGGGACAACGAGCAGTACTTC.